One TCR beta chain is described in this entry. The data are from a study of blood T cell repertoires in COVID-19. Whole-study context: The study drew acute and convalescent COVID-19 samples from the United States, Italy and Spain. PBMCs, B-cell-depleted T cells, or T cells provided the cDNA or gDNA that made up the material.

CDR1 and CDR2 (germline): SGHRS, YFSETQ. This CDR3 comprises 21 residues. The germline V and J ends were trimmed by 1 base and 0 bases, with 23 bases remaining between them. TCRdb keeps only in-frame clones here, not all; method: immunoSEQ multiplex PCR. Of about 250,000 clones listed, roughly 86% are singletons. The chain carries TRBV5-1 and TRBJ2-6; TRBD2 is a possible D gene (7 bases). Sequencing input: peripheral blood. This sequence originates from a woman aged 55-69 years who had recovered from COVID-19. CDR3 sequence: CASSLSPGGRMMISGANVLTF. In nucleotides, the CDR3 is TGCGCCAGCAGCTTGTCCCCGGGGGGCCGGATGATGATCTCTGGGGCCAACGTCCTGACTTTC.